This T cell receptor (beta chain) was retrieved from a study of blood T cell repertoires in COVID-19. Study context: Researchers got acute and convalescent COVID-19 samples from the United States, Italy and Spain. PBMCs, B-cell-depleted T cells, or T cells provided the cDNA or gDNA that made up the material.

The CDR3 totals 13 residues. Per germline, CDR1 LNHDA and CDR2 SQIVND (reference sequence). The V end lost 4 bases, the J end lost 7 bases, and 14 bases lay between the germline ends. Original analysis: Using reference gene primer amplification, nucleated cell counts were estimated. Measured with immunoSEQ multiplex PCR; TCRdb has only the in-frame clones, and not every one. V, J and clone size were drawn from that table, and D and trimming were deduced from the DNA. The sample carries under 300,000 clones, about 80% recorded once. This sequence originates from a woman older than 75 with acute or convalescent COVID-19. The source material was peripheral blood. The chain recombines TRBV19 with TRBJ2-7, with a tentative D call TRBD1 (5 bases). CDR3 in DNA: TGTGCCAGTAGTACATTAGGGGTTGGAGAGCAGTACTTC. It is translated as CASSTLGVGEQYF.